This record concerns one T cell receptor (beta chain) sequence. The data derive from a study of blood T cell repertoires in COVID-19. Study information: Sources were T cells, B-cell-depleted T cells, or PBMCs; the material itself was cDNA or gDNA.

Original processing notes: How many nucleated cells were present was estimated from reference gene primer amplification. Sequencing used immunoSEQ multiplex PCR; TCRdb keeps in-frame clones, though not all of them. V and J calls and clone size are those listed in that table; D and trimming were worked out from the DNA. The sample includes about 270,000 clones, under 90% of them seen just once. The CDR3 extends over 15 amino acids. The germline CDR1 and CDR2 sequences are LGHDT and YNNKEL (reference sequence). V was trimmed by 1 base and J by 1 base, leaving 10 bases between them. The sequenced sample consisted of PBMCs or T cells enriched from blood (not recorded which). This TCR derives from a young man who had recovered from COVID-19. The rearrangement links TRBV3-1 (or the pseudogene TRBV3-2) to TRBJ1-1, with D hard to call. The CDR3 region has the DNA TGTGCCAGCAGCCAAGTAGTCGGTAGGAACACTGAAGCTTTCTTT. It specifies CASSQVVGRNTEAFF.